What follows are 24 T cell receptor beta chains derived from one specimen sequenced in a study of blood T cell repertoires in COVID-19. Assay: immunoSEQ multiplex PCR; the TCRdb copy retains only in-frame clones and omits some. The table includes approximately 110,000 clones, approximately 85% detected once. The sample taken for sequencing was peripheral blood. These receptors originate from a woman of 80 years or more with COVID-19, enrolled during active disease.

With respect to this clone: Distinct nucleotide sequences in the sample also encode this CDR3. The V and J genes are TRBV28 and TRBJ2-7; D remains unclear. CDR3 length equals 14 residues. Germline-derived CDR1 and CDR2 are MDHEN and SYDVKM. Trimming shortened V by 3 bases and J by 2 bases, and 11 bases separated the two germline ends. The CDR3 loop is CASSLTGLTYEQYF. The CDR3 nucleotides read TGTGCCAGCAGTTTGACCGGGTTAACCTACGAGCAGTACTTC.

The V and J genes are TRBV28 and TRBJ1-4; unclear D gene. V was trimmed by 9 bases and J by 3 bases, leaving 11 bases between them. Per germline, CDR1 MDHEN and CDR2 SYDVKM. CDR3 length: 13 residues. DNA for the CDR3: TGTGCCAGTGGGAGGGAGGCTAATGAAAAACTGTTTTTT. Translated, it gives CASGREANEKLFF.

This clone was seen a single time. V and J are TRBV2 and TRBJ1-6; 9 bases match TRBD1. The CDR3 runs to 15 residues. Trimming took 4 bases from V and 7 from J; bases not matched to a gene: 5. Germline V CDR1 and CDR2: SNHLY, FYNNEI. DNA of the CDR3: TGTGCCAGCAGTGTCGACAGGGGGGGAAATTCACCCCTCCACTTT. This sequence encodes CASSVDRGGNSPLHF. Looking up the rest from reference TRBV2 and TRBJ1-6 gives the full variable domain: EPEVTQTPSHQVTQMGQEVILRCVPISNHLYFYWYRQILGQKVEFLVSFYNNEISEKSEIFDDQFSVERPDGSNFTLKIRSTKLEDSAMYFCASSVDRGGNSPLHFGNGTRLTVT.

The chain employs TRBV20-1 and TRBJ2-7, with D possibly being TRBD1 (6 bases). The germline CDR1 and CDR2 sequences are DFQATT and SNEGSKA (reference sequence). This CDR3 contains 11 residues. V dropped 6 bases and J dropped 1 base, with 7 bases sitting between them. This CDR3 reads CSATGSYEQYF. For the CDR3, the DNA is TGCAGTGCGACAGGATCCTACGAGCAGTACTTC.

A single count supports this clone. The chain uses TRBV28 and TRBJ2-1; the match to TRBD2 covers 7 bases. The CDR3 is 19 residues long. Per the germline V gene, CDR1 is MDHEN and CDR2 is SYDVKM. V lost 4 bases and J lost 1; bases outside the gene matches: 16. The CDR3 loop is CASSSSGTWGGGSYNEQFF. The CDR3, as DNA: TGTGCCAGCAGTTCGTCGGGAACCTGGGGGGGAGGGTCCTACAATGAGCAGTTCTTC. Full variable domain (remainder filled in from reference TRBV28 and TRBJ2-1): DVKVTQSSRYLVKRTGEKVFLECVQDMDHENMFWYRQDPGLGLRLIYFSYDVKMKEKGDIPEGYSVSREKKERFSLILESASTNQTSMYLCASSSSGTWGGGSYNEQFFGPGTRLTVL.

The CDR3 is CASSPQPLGLAKNIQYF. CDR3 DNA: TGTGCCAGCAGTCCCCAACCCCTGGGCCTAGCCAAAAACATTCAGTACTTC. The chain employs TRBV2 and TRBJ2-4; D is unclear. Germline assignment: CDR1 SNHLY and CDR2 FYNNEI. CDR3 length equals 17 residues. The V and J ends lost 5 bases and 0 bases respectively, with 17 bases between them.

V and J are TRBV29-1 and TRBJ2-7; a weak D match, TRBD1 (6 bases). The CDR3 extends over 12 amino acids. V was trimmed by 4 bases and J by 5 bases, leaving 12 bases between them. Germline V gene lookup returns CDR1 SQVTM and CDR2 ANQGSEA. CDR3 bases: TGCAGCGTTGTCCAGGGGTCGGACGAGCAGTACTTC. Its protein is CSVVQGSDEQYF.

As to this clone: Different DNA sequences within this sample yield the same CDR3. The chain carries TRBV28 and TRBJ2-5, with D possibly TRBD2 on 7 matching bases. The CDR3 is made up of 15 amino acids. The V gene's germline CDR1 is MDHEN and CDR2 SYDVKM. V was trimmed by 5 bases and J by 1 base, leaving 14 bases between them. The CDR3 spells CASSGGGGGQETQYF. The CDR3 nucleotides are TGTGCCAGCAGTGGGGGCGGGGGTGGCCAAGAGACCCAGTACTTC.

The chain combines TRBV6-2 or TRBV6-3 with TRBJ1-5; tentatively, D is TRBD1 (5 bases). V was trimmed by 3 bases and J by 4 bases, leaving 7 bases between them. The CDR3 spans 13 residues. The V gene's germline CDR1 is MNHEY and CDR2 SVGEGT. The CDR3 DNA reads TGTGCCAGCAGTTATCGGGGGAATCAGCCCCAGCATTTT. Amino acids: CASSYRGNQPQHF.

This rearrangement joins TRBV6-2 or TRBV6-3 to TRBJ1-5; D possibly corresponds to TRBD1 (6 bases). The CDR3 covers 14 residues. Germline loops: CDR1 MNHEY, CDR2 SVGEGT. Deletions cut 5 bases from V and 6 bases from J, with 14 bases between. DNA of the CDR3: TGTGCCAGCAGTCGACAGGCAAGGGGTCAGCCCCAGCATTTT. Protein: CASSRQARGQPQHF.

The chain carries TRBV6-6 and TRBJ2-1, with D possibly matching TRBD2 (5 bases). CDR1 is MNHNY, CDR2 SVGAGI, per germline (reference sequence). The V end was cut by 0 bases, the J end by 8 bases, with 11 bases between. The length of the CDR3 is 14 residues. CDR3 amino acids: CASSYSWAGDEQFF. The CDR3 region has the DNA TGTGCCAGCAGTTACTCTTGGGCGGGTGATGAGCAGTTCTTC.

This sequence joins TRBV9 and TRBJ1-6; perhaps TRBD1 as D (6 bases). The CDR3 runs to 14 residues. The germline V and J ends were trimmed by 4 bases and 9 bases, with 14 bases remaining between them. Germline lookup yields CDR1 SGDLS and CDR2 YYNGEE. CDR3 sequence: CASSSGTRGSPLHF. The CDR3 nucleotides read TGTGCCAGCAGCTCCGGGACAAGGGGTTCACCCCTCCACTTT.

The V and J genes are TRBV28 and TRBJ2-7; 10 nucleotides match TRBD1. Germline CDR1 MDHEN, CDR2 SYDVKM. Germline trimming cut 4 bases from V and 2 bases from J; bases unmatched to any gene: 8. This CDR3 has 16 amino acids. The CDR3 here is CASSSPRTGGTYEQYF. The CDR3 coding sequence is TGTGCCAGCAGTTCACCCCGGACAGGGGGAACCTACGAGCAGTACTTC. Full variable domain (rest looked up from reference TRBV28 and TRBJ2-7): DVKVTQSSRYLVKRTGEKVFLECVQDMDHENMFWYRQDPGLGLRLIYFSYDVKMKEKGDIPEGYSVSREKKERFSLILESASTNQTSMYLCASSSPRTGGTYEQYFGPGTRLTVT.

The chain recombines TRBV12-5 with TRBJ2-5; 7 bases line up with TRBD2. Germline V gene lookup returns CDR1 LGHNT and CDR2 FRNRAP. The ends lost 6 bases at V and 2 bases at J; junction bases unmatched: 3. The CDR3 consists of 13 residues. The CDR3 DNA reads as TGTGCTAGTGGGGCTAGCGGTCAAGAGACCCAGTACTTC. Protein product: CASGASGQETQYF.

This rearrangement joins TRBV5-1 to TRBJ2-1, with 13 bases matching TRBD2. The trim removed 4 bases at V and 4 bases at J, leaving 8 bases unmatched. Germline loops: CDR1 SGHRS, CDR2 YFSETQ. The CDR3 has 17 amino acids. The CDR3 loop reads CASSMGLAGRFYNEQFF. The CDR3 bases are TGCGCCAGCAGCATGGGACTAGCGGGACGATTTTACAATGAGCAGTTCTTC. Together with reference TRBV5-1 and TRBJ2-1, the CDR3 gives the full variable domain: KAGVTQTPRYLIKTRGQQVTLSCSPISGHRSVSWYQQTPGQGLQFLFEYFSETQRNKGNFPGRFSGRQFSNSRSEMNVSTLELGDSALYLCASSMGLAGRFYNEQFFGPGTRLTVL.

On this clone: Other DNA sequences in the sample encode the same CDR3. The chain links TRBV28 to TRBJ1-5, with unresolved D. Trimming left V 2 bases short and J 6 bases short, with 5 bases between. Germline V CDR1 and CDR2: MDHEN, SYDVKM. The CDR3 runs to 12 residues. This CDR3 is CASSLTSQPQHF. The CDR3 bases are TGTGCCAGCAGTTTAACATCTCAGCCCCAGCATTTT.

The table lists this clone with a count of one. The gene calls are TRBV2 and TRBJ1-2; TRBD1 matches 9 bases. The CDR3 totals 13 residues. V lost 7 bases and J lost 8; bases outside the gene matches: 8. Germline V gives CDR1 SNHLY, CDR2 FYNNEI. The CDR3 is CASKEDRGRGYTF. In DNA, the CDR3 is TGTGCCAGCAAAGAGGACAGGGGACGAGGCTACACCTTC.

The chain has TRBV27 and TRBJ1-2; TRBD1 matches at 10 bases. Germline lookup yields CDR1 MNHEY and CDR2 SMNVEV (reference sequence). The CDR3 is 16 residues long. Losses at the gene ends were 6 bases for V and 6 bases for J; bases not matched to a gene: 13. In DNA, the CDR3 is TGTGCCAGCAGAACCCTTCGGGACAGGGGATTTGATGGCTACACCTTC. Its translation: CASRTLRDRGFDGYTF.

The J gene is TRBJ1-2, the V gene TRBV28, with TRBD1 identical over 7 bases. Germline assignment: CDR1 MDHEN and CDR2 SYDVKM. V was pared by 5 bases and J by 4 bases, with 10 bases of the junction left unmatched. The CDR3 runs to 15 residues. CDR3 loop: CASSPRPGQSYGYTF. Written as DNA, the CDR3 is TGTGCCAGCAGTCCCAGACCGGGACAGTCCTATGGCTACACCTTC.

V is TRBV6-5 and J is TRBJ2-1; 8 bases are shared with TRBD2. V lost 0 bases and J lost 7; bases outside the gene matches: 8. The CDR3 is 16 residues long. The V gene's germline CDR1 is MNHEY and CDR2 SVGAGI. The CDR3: CASSYSIGTSGNEQFF. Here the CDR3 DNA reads TGTGCCAGCAGTTACTCGATAGGGACTAGTGGTAATGAGCAGTTCTTC.

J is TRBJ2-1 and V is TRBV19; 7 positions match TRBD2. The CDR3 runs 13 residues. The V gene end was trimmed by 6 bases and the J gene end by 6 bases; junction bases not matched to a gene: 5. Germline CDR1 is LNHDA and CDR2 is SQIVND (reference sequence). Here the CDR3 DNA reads TGTGCCAGTAGCCTAGCGGTTCTCAATGAGCAGTTCTTC. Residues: CASSLAVLNEQFF.

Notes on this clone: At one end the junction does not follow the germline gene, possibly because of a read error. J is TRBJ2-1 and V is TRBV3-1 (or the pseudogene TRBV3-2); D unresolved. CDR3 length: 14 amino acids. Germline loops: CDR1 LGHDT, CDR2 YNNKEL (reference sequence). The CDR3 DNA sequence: TGTGTCAGCAGCCACACATTCCGCTACAATGAGCAGTTCTTC. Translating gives CVSSHTFRYNEQFF.

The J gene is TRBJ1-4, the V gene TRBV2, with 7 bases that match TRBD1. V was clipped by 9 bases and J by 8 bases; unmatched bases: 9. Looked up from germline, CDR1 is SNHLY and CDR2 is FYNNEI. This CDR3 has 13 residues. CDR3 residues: CASTGAGGEKLFF. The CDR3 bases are TGTGCCAGTACAGGGGCTGGTGGAGAAAAACTGTTTTTT.

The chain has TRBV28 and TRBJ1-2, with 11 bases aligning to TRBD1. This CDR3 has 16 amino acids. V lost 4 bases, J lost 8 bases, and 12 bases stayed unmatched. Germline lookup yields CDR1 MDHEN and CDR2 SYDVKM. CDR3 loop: CASSWTGGAGWEGYTF. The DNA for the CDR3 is TGTGCCAGCAGTTGGACAGGGGGCGCGGGTTGGGAAGGCTACACCTTC.